Given below is one T cell receptor beta chain in context. What antigen it recognizes has not been identified. One base away there is no much larger clone; base qualities are not given. The source of the sample is a study of immune aging and cytomegalovirus after organ transplant (dated by TCRdb to the early 2020s). Background for the entire study: Every transplant recipient was given three-drug immunosuppression consisting of prednisone, tacrolimus, and mycophenolate.

General conclusions and limits of the study: Large clones contained a bigger proportion of TEMRA cells, and over time the seven largest clones (approximately 1,900 cells) picked up aged and TEMRA cells and lost TCM cells. Since the sequencing data did not include a CD57 measurement, a conservative gene-based definition of aging was used in its place. Following viremia, cells with an aged phenotype rose post-transplant no matter the clone size, with the increase showing up earlier in large clones (days 200-264) than in small clones.

The CDR3 covers 13 residues, taking in both the cysteine and the phenylalanine. Only the CDR3 DNA stays, 39 bases, in frame from base 1. Based on the germline V gene (reference sequence), the CDR1 and CDR2 sequences are DFQATT and SNEGSKA. Trimming takes 2 bases from V and 4 bases from J, and the germline ends sit 12 bases apart. Reading the label with the study, this specimen's time point is: five sample-tagged time points from pre-transplant (day -1) to day 368 post-transplant, pooled. Thawed PBMC were stimulated with a CMV IE-1 overlapping peptide library for about 12 hours, with no transport inhibitors added. After being thawed and rested overnight, the cells were stimulated in R10 medium along with CD28/CD49d costimulation. The IE-1 peptide library was made up of 15-amino-acid peptides with 11-amino-acid overlaps. Each time point was barcoded with BD Single-Cell Multiplexing Kit Sample Tags, pooled, and stained with oligo-conjugated anti-CD45RA plus sorting antibodies. A BD FACSAria III was used to sort CMV-responsive CD8+CD137+ and CD4+CD154+ T cells at 4-way purity. Blood samples were drawn into EDTA vacutainers and processed by Ficoll gradient within 1-24 hours.

The library was obtained by single-cell sequencing. TCRdb lists the instrument as Illumina NovaSeq 6000. The BD Rhapsody Targeted mRNA and AbSeq Reagent Kit, in a microwell format, was used for cell capture and library preparation. The libraries included TCR, sample tags, AbSeq, and targeted mRNA from the Human T-Cell Expression Panel, along with custom TOX and TOX2 primers. An Illumina NovaSeq was used to sequence the libraries. In the authors' own workflow: The analysis covered around 10,000 cells in total, of which around 7,100 were CD8 T cells and approximately 4,500 were CD8 T cells with an identifiable TCR CDR3. On the Seven Bridges Genomics platform, raw data were run through the BD Rhapsody Targeted Analysis Pipeline with V(D)J processing. Quality control, Sample Tag demultiplexing with Lex-BDSMK, clone identification with VDJ Explorer, and Seurat clustering were performed in SeqGeq 1.6.0. Clones comprising <1% of CD8 T cells were considered non-expanded; clones comprising >2.5% of the sample were considered clonal expansions. TCRdb passed the public sequencing reads through fastp at Q25 and MiXCR, retaining productive beta sequences. For every CDR3 protein sequence, its rows merge into one entry that carries the most common genes and DNA. The authors' filters were not applied to this entry. This sample lists about 21,000 distinct CDR3 sequences; just over 35% were detected once. The ten largest clonotypes hold 25% to 30% of the sample.

Sequencing used CMV peptide-activated CD4+ and CD8+ T cells sorted from blood, obtained at five time points, pooled. In light of the paper, this sample's cell subset or site label describes: sorted CD8+CD137+ and CD4+CD154+ T cells after about 13 h CMV IE-1 peptide stimulation. This receptor was identified in a female donor who had a heart transplant and CMV viremia. The sequence is built from TRBV20-1 and TRBJ2-7, with TRBD2 perhaps the D gene, on 6 matching bases. CDR3 protein: CSARTVAVYEQYF. The nucleotide sequence reads TGCAGTGCTAGAACGGTAGCGGTTTACGAGCAGTACTTC.